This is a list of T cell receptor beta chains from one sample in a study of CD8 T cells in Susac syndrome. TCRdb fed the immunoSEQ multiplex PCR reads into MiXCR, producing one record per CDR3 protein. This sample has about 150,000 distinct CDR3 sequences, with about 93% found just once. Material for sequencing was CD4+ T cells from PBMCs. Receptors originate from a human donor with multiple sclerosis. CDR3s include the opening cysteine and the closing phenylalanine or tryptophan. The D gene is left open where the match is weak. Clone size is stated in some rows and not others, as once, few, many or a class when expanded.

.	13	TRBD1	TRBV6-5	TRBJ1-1	CASAGTGETEAFF	TGTGCCAGTGCCGGGACAGGGGAAACTGAAGCTTTCTTT
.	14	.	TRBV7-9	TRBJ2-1	CASMRLSSYNEQFF	TGTGCCAGTATGAGGCTTAGCTCCTACAATGAGCAGTTCTTC
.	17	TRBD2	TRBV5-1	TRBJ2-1	CASSPLSRAGPSNEQFF	TGCGCCAGCAGCCCCCTATCTAGAGCGGGACCCTCTAATGAGCAGTTCTTC
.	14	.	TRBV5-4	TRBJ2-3	CASSRPDNTDTQYF	TGTGCCAGCAGTCGACCCGATAACACAGATACGCAGTATTTT
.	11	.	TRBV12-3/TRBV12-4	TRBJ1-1	CASLIRYEAFF	TGTGCCAGCCTTATCCGATATGAAGCTTTCTTT
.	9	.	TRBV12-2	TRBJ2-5	CRGEETQYF	TGCCGGGGTGAAGAGACCCAGTACTTC
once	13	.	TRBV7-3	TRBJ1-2	CASSPTALGGYTF	TGTGCCAGCAGTCCTACAGCCTTGGGCGGCTACACCTTC
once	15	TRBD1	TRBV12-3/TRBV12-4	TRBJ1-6	CASSSTGTANSPLHF	TGTGCCAGCAGTTCGACCGGGACAGCCAATTCACCCCTCCACTTT
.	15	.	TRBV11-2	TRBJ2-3	CASSLDSRRTDTQYF	TGTGCCAGCAGCTTAGATTCACGGCGCACAGATACGCAGTATTTT
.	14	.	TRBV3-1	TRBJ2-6	CASSQGDGANVLTF	TGTGCCAGCAGCCAAGGGGACGGGGCCAACGTCCTGACTTTC
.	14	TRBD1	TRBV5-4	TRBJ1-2	CASSPGTGMGGYTF	TGTGCCAGCAGCCCCGGGACAGGGATGGGTGGCTACACCTTC
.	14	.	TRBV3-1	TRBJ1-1	CASSQEGGGGEAFF	TGTGCCAGCAGCCAAGAGGGCGGGGGAGGTGAAGCTTTCTTT
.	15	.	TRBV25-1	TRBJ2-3	CASSVWGGGTDTQYF	TGTGCCAGCAGTGTCTGGGGTGGGGGCACAGATACGCAGTATTTT
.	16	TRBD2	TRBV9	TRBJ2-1	CASSVGGTSGTYEQFF	TGTGCCAGCAGCGTAGGAGGGACTAGCGGGACCTATGAGCAGTTCTTC
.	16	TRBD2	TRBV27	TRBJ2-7	CASSLYTSGSGYEQYF	TGTGCCAGCAGTTTATACACTAGCGGGAGCGGTTACGAGCAGTACTTC
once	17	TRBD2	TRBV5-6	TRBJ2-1	CASSLRAGLAGFNEQFF	TGTGCCAGCAGCTTGAGGGCAGGACTAGCGGGCTTCAATGAGCAGTTCTTC
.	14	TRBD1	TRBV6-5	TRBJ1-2	CASRKGGGDYGYTF	TGTGCCAGCAGAAAGGGAGGGGGCGACTATGGCTACACCTTC
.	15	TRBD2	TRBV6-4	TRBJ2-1	CASSPTSGIRNEQFF	TGTGCCAGCAGTCCAACTAGCGGGATCCGTAATGAGCAGTTCTTC
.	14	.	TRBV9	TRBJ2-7	CASNSKGYSYEQYF	TGTGCCAGCAACTCAAAAGGGTACTCCTACGAGCAGTACTTC
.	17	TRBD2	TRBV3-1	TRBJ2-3	CASSQDGRGGLTDTQYF	TGTGCCAGCAGCCAAGATGGACGGGGGGGCCTGACAGATACGCAGTATTTT
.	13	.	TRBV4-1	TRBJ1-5	CASSQVEWVPQHF	TGCGCCAGCAGCCAAGTAGAATGGGTCCCCCAGCATTTT
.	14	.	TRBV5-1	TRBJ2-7	CASSAIGVVHEQYF	TGCGCCAGCAGCGCTATTGGGGTGGTCCACGAGCAGTACTTC
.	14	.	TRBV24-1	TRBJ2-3	CATGGGGTTDTQYF	TGTGCCACCGGGGGAGGGGGAACCACAGATACGCAGTATTTT
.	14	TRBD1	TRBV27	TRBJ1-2	CASSSQGADYGYTF	TGTGCCAGCAGTTCCCAGGGGGCAGACTATGGCTACACCTTC
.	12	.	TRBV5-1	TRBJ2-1	CASSFVADEQFF	TGCGCCAGCAGCTTTGTGGCGGATGAGCAGTTCTTC
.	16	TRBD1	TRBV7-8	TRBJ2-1	CASSAVSGTDYNEQFF	TGTGCCAGCAGCGCAGTCTCCGGGACAGACTACAATGAGCAGTTCTTC
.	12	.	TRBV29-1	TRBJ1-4	CSVADTGEKLFF	TGCAGCGTGGCGGACACGGGTGAAAAACTGTTTTTT
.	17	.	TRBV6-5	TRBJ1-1	CASSYGGAGFMNTEAFF	TGTGCCAGCAGTTACGGGGGGGCAGGTTTCATGAACACTGAAGCTTTCTTT
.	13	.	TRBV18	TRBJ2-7	CASSPPNKWEQYF	TGTGCCAGCTCACCCCCCAATAAATGGGAGCAGTACTTC
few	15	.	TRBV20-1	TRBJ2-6	CSAKDTNSGANVLTF	TGCAGTGCCAAGGACACCAACTCTGGGGCCAACGTCCTGACTTTC
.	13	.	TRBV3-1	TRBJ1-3	CASSQRTGNTIYF	TGTGCCAGCAGCCAACGGACTGGAAACACCATATATTTT
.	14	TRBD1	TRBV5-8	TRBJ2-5	CASSLTGAQETQYF	TGTGCCAGCAGCTTGACAGGGGCACAAGAGACCCAGTACTTC
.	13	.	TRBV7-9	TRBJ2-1	CASSQTLGDEQFF	TGTGCCAGCAGCCAAACACTAGGGGATGAGCAGTTCTTC
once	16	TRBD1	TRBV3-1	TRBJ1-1	CASSFRQGIGRTEAFF	TGTGCCAGCAGCTTCAGACAGGGCATTGGGAGGACTGAAGCTTTCTTT
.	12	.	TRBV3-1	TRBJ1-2	CASSGTFLGYTF	TGTGCCAGCAGCGGGACTTTTTTGGGCTACACCTTC
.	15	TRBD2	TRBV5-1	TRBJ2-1	CASSLGLAGVHEQFF	TGCGCCAGCAGCCTCGGACTAGCGGGGGTTCATGAGCAGTTCTTC
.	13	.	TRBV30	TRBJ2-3	CAWSVGDTDTQYF	TGTGCCTGGAGTGTAGGGGACACAGATACGCAGTATTTT
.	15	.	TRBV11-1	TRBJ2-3	CASLVSGDRTDTQYF	TGTGCCAGCTTAGTTAGCGGAGACAGGACAGATACGCAGTATTTT
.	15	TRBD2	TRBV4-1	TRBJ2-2	CASSQEGTSPGELFF	TGCGCCAGCAGCCAAGAAGGGACTAGCCCCGGGGAGCTGTTTTTT
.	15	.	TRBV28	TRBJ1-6	CALAPLGQDNSPLHF	TGTGCCTTAGCCCCCTTAGGCCAAGATAATTCACCCCTCCACTTT
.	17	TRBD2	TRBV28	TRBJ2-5	CASSSGTSGGPWETQYF	TGTGCCAGCAGCTCCGGGACTAGCGGGGGCCCGTGGGAGACCCAGTACTTC
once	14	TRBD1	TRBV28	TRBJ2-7	CASTTTGGGNEQYF	TGTGCCAGTACAACTACAGGGGGCGGGAACGAGCAGTACTTC
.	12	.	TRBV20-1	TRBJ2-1	CSAQRAQGIKFF	TGCAGTGCCCAGCGGGCACAGGGGATTAAGTTCTTC
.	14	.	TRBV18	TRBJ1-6	CASSSGTPGSPLHF	TGTGCCAGCTCGTCCGGGACCCCGGGTTCACCCCTCCACTTT
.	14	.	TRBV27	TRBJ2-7	CASSFETGLGEQYF	TGTGCCAGCAGTTTCGAGACGGGGCTAGGGGAGCAGTACTTC
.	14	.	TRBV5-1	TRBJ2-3	CASSLAPAPDTQYF	TGCGCCAGCAGCTTGGCACCGGCCCCAGATACGCAGTATTTT
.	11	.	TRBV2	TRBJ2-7	CASREDYEQYF	TGTGCCAGCAGAGAAGACTACGAGCAGTACTTC
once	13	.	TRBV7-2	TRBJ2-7	CASSWRGAWEQYF	TGTGCCAGCAGCTGGAGGGGGGCCTGGGAGCAGTACTTC
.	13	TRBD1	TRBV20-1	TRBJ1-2	CSARDRGGYGYTF	TGCAGTGCTAGAGACAGGGGGGGGTATGGCTACACCTTC
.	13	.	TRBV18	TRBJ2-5	CASSFAAQETQYF	TGTGCCAGCTCATTCGCAGCTCAAGAGACCCAGTACTTC
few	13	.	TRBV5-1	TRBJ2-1	CASSLEGSGEQFF	TGCGCCAGCAGCTTGGAGGGTAGCGGTGAGCAGTTCTTC
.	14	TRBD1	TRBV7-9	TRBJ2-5	CASSATGTRETQYF	TGTGCCAGCAGCGCGACAGGGACGAGGGAGACCCAGTACTTC
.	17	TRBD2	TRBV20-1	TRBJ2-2	CSARGTSGGANTGELFF	TGCAGTGCTAGAGGGACTAGCGGGGGGGCGAACACCGGGGAGCTGTTTTTT
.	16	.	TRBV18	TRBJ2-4	CASSPPGGLAKNIQYF	TGTGCCAGCTCACCACCGGGGGGGCTCGCCAAAAACATTCAGTACTTC
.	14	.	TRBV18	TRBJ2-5	CASSPSLSEETQYF	TGTGCCAGCTCACCATCGCTAAGCGAAGAGACCCAGTACTTC
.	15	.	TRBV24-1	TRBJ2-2	CATSGERSFTGELFF	TGTGCCACCAGTGGTGAGCGGAGCTTCACCGGGGAGCTGTTTTTT
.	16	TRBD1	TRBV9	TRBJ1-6	CASSVAPQGLGSPLHF	TGTGCCAGCAGCGTAGCACCACAGGGGCTGGGATCACCCCTCCACTTT
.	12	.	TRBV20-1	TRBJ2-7	CSARGRPYEQYF	TGCAGTGCTAGGGGCAGACCCTACGAGCAGTACTTC
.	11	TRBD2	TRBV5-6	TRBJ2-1	CASSFRDYLFF	TGTGCCAGCAGCTTCCGGGACTACCTGTTCTTC
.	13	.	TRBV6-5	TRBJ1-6	CASSSKANSPLHF	TGTGCCAGCAGTTCGAAAGCTAATTCACCCCTCCACTTT